A selection of T cell receptor beta chains follows, all from one sample in a study of CD8 T cells in ankylosing spondylitis. MiXCR, run by TCRdb on the 5' RACE reads, gives a single entry per CDR3 protein. Seen here are around 770,000 distinct CDR3 sequences, over 9.5% observed once, and the top ten hold about 0.5%. Sequencing was done on a sample of blood, either unsorted or a sorted T cell fraction (not recorded which). The source is a male donor with ankylosing spondylitis. Both conserved end residues are part of each CDR3. D genes are given only for firm matches. Only part of the rows carry a size: once, few, many, or a class if the clone is expanded.

CDR3nt,CDR3aa,d_gene,j_gene,abundance,v_gene
TGTGCCAGCTCACCAATCACCCGTGAAAAACTGTTTTTT,CASSPITREKLFF,NA,TRBJ1-4,NA,TRBV18
TGCGCCAGCAGCTTGATCAGGGGAGGAACTGAAGCTTTCTTT,CASSLIRGGTEAFF,NA,TRBJ1-1,few,TRBV5-1
TGTGCCAGTAGTATTTCCGGGACTAGACGTTATGAGCAGTTCTTC,CASSISGTRRYEQFF,TRBD2,TRBJ2-1,NA,TRBV19
TGTGCCAGCTCACCACGATCCCCCGGCGACTATGGCTACACCTTC,CASSPRSPGDYGYTF,NA,TRBJ1-2,NA,TRBV18
TGTGCCAGCAGCCCGGATGTGACAGGACCTGAGCAGTTCTTC,CASSPDVTGPEQFF,NA,TRBJ2-1,many,TRBV5-5
TGTGCCAGCAGCTTCCCGACAGGAGAGAACACTGAAGCTTTCTTT,CASSFPTGENTEAFF,NA,TRBJ1-1,few,TRBV5-4
TGCAGTGCTGTGGGACTAGCGGGAGGGAGCACAGATACGCAGTATTTT,CSAVGLAGGSTDTQYF,TRBD2,TRBJ2-3,NA,TRBV20-1
TGTGCCAGCAGTGAAGGACAGACAGGGAGGCAAGAGACCCAGTACTTC,CASSEGQTGRQETQYF,NA,TRBJ2-5,few,TRBV25-1
TGTGCCACCAGCAGGCGAGCGGGAGGCATTGAGCAGTTCTTC,CATSRRAGGIEQFF,TRBD2,TRBJ2-1,NA,TRBV15
TGCAGTGCTCCCCGGACAGGGCGGATAGATACGCAGTATTTT,CSAPRTGRIDTQYF,TRBD1,TRBJ2-3,few,TRBV20-1
TGCAGCGTTGAAGTATTGGGAGGGGATGAGTATTTT,CSVEVLGGDEYF,TRBD2,TRBJ2-3,many,TRBV29-1
TGCGCCAGCAGCTTGCGGGTCTCTAGCACAGATACGCAGTATTTT,CASSLRVSSTDTQYF,NA,TRBJ2-3,NA,TRBV5-1
TGTGCCAGCAGACGAAGCGGGTCCCCTGCCAGGGCTTTCTTT,CASRRSGSPARAFF,NA,TRBJ1-1,few,TRBV6-1
TGTGCCAGCAGTCCACAGCCGGGCGAGCAGTTCTTC,CASSPQPGEQFF,NA,TRBJ2-1,NA,TRBV7-8
TGTGCCAGCAGTTCCAGACCTGACCACGAGCAGTACTTC,CASSSRPDHEQYF,NA,TRBJ2-7,few,TRBV12-3/TRBV12-4
TGCGCCAGCAGTGAGATTAGGGGCGCCGGGGAGCTGTTTTTT,CASSEIRGAGELFF,NA,TRBJ2-2,few,TRBV10-1
TGCGCCAGCAGCTTGTTTAGCGGGACCAATGAGCAGTTCTTC,CASSLFSGTNEQFF,TRBD2,TRBJ2-1,many,TRBV5-1